This T cell receptor (beta chain) appears in the sequencing data of a study of Ad26.COV2.S vaccination and SARS-CoV-2 variants. Points from the study as a whole: From the TCR breadth and depth analyses, total T cell responses may have been underestimated.

Between the trimmed V and J ends, which lost 0 bases and 8 bases, there was a span of 14 bases. CDR3 size: 14 residues. Germline CDR1 and CDR2: SGDLS and YYNGEE. Treatment in this sample: over 15 received Ad26.COV2.S at low or high dose, single or two shots; about 5 received placebo; per-sample allocation not given. Sampling was performed 63 days after the first vaccine or placebo injection. As regards this clone: Its target is unknown.

Here immunoSEQ multiplex PCR was the method, and the copy in TCRdb shows in-frame clones only, minus some. The table includes 350,000 to 500,000 clones, about 90% detected once. Here the sequenced sample was peripheral blood, taken in a trial of Ad26.COV2.S vaccine versus placebo. The TCR was taken from a person between 18 and 59 years old who received the Ad26.COV2.S COVID-19 vaccine or a placebo. The gene calls are TRBV9 and TRBJ1-2; D gene ambiguous. CDR3: CASSVEVFPAGYTF. In nucleotides, the CDR3 is TGTGCCAGCAGCGTAGAGGTCTTCCCCGCGGGCTACACCTTC.